Following are 8 T cell receptor beta chains from one sample sequenced in a study of T cells in Graves' hyperthyroidism and ophthalmopathy. Amplification of TCR beta CDR3 regions used RNA as the template. Initially, a first-round RT-PCR of the TCR CDR3 employed the HTBI primer set. A single record per CDR3 protein comes from TCRdb applying MiXCR to the multiplex PCR reads. The sample has about 180,000 distinct CDR3 sequences; about 15% are singletons. The sequencing sample was made of blood. The receptors were gathered from a woman between 45 and 65 years old with Graves' hyperthyroidism.

This clonotype was seen many times. The CDR3 reads CASSGRTGHNEQFF. The DNA for the CDR3 is TGTGCCAGCAGCGGGCGGACAGGTCACAATGAGCAGTTCTTC. The chain uses TRBV7-6 and TRBJ2-1, with TRBD1 matching over 7 bases. The CDR3 runs 14 residues. With V trimmed by 5 bases and J by 5 bases, 6 bases remained unmatched. The germline gives CDR1 SGHVS, CDR2 FNYEAQ.

This clonotype has only a few counts. This chain uses TRBV6-1 with TRBJ2-5; D is unclear. The ends were cut back, 6 bases at V and 1 base at J, with 12 bases in the middle. CDR1 MNHNS and CDR2 SASEGT come from the germline V gene. This CDR3 has 14 amino acids. The CDR3 here is CASSEWALQETQYF. The CDR3 DNA is TGTGCCAGCAGCGAATGGGCGCTCCAAGAGACCCAGTACTTC.

This clonotype was recorded many times. J is TRBJ2-5 and V is TRBV10-3; 9 positions agree with TRBD1. CDR1 is ENHRY, CDR2 SYGVKD, per germline. There are 18 residues in the CDR3. J was trimmed by 3 bases and V by 0 bases; bases with no gene match: 11. The CDR3: CAISESGQGFPHEETQYF. Written as DNA, the CDR3 is TGTGCCATCAGTGAGTCCGGACAGGGGTTTCCCCACGAAGAGACCCAGTACTTC.

This clonotype was counted many times. The gene calls are TRBV28 and TRBJ1-2; D call uncertain. Trimming took 5 bases from V and 7 from J, leaving 11 bases between them. Germline V gene data show CDR1 as MDHEN and CDR2 as SYDVKM. This CDR3 contains 12 residues. The DNA of the CDR3 is TGTGCCAGCAGTAGAAGGGTGGCTGGCTACACCTTC. Protein sequence: CASSRRVAGYTF.

This clonotype came up many times. The genes are TRBV7-3 and TRBJ2-1, with a possible D match to TRBD2 (7 bases). Deletions cut 6 bases from V and 0 bases from J, with 24 bases between. The CDR3 covers 19 residues. CDR1 SGHTA and CDR2 FQGTGA come from the germline V gene. The CDR3 coding sequence is TGTGCCAGCAGTCCCTGGGGGGGCCCCTCTACGAGCTCCTACAATGAGCAGTTCTTC. It codes for CASSPWGGPSTSSYNEQFF.

This clonotype was seen at least ten times. The chain joins TRBV27 to TRBJ2-7, with D tentatively TRBD1 or TRBD2 (5 bases each). The CDR3 sequence is 14 residues long. Germline V gives CDR1 MNHEY, CDR2 SMNVEV (reference sequence). The V end lost 2 bases, the J end lost 3 bases, and 11 bases lay between the germline ends. CDR3 amino acids: CASSLTRGFYEQYF. The CDR3 DNA is TGTGCCAGCAGTTTAACACGGGGCTTCTACGAGCAGTACTTC.

In DNA form, the CDR3 reads TGTGCCAGCAGCCAAGACAGGGGGGACTACGAGCAGTACTTC. It yields the protein CASSQDRGDYEQYF. The chain has TRBV4-2 and TRBJ2-7; D is perhaps TRBD1 (7 bases). Per the germline V gene, CDR1 is LGHNA and CDR2 is YNFKEQ. The CDR3 has 14 residues. V lost 0 bases to trimming and J lost 3 bases, with 9 bases between them.

This clonotype has at least ten counts. The chain combines TRBV10-2 with TRBJ2-3; D is unresolved. The CDR3 spans 15 residues. Deletions cut 5 bases from V and 3 bases from J, with 15 bases between. Germline loops: CDR1 WSHSY, CDR2 SAAADI. CDR3 region: CASSLGVSKTDTQYF. CDR3 coding DNA: TGCGCCAGCAGTCTTGGGGTTTCAAAGACAGATACGCAGTATTTT.